This T cell receptor beta chain was identified during a study of T cells after posttransplantation cyclophosphamide. Study results and limitations: Donor CD8+ memory clones often dominated recipient blood repertoires at later times.

As for this clone: Its antigen is currently unknown.

Using immunoSEQ multiplex PCR, the repertoire was profiled, and TCRdb retains in-frame clones only, with some absent. The sample records under 400 clones, 72% being singletons. The V gene end was trimmed by 0 bases and the J gene end by 3 bases; junction bases not matched to a gene: 3. The germline CDR1 and CDR2 sequences are SGDLS and YYNGEE. CDR3 length: 14 amino acids. Treatment was busulfan-fludarabine conditioning, a marrow graft, and cyclophosphamide on days +3 and +4. V and J are TRBV9 and TRBJ2-7; TRBD1 matches 7 bases. The sequence came from a female patient aged 45-65 years who received an allogeneic stem cell transplant from a related donor, was CMV-positive, and had no GVHD. Some T cells may trace back to the graft donor. The input for sequencing was CD8+ T cells sorted from PBMCs, taken after allogeneic stem cell transplant with posttransplant cyclophosphamide. CDR3 DNA: TGTGCCAGCAGCGTAGGGGACAGCGTCTACGAGCAGTACTTC. It yields the protein CASSVGDSVYEQYF.